The sequence of this TCR beta chain was determined in a study of shared clonotypes between healthy human individuals. Deletions cut 4 bases from V and 7 bases from J, with 20 bases between. CDR1 is MNHEY, CDR2 SVGAGI, per germline. The CDR3 is 16 residues long. A word on this clone: As yet, its antigen is unknown.

TCRdb keeps only in-frame clones here, not all; method: immunoSEQ multiplex PCR. This table holds under 2.5 million clones, about 90% found once. Regarding the study as a whole: Memory subsets generally showed smaller estimated richness than naive subsets did.

The chain couples TRBV6-5 to TRBJ1-5, with D possibly TRBD1 on 5 matching bases. The sequenced sample consisted of naive CD4+ T cells from PBMCs. Subset in this sample: CD45RA+ positively selected. This receptor was identified in a young man in good health. Some clones in this sample may be carry-over from other donors' samples. Here the CDR3 reads CASSWGSPWDLQPQHF. The CDR3 nucleotides are TGTGCCAGCAGTTGGGGGTCACCCTGGGATTTACAGCCCCAGCATTTT.